Below, one T cell receptor (beta chain) is given with its context. This receptor's antigen is unknown. Nothing much larger sits one base from this clone, and base qualities are not available. According to the study, the label for this sample's time point signals: baseline before first vaccination. The vaccinee samples were drawn from two UK trials, COV001 and COV002, one of which was a single-blind randomized controlled phase 2/3 trial testing AZD1222 (ChAdOx1 nCoV-19) in healthy adults. For TCRbeta chain sequencing, PBMC samples were collected from trial participants at day 0 and at day 28 after the second dose. Looking up the germline V gene yields CDR1 SGDLS and CDR2 YYNGEE. The junction carries 9 bases between V and J, which are trimmed by 0 bases and 3 bases respectively. The CDR3 goes from the cysteine to the phenylalanine over 14 residues. Left in the record is the CDR3 DNA by itself, 42 bases read in frame from the first base.

This record comes from a study of T cell responses to AZD1222 COVID-19 vaccine (dated by TCRdb to 2020 to 2022). Some background on the complete study: AZD1222 recipients whose second dose came at about 4 weeks and those whose second dose came at about 12 weeks were combined into one group, since spike-specific TCR depth and breadth did not differ between the two schedules. A total of around 240 trial participants underwent TCR sequencing, of whom 200 to 220 received two doses of AZD1222 and some 25 received two doses of the MenACWY control vaccine. Trial participants were enrolled by age into 18-55, 56-69 and 70-plus year subgroups, with roughly 160, 29 and 62 TCR-sequenced participants respectively.

The CDR3 regions of human TCRbeta chains were analyzed by immunosequencing. On the study's bioinformatics: TCRs in the repertoires were compared against a reference library of SARS-CoV-2-specific TCRs that had been generated with the MIRA antigen-specificity platform. Breadth meant the fraction of unique TCRs that were SARS-CoV-2-associated, whereas depth meant the fraction of total T cells that were SARS-CoV-2-associated. Using the MIRA data, each spike-specific TCR was mapped to the spike region that the TCR reacts to and placed in a CD4 or CD8 class. Log10-transformed breadth and depth values were compared by one-way ANOVA with Sidak's multiple comparisons tests. In its TCRdb copy, this immuneACCESS table keeps in-frame sequences only and misses some clones. Where compared with another copy, unresolved V genes explain less than half of these, and the others have no known cause. V, J and clone size are taken as reported in that table, and D and trimming were inferred from the DNA itself. For this sample there are roughly 180,000 clones; roughly 88% appear just once. Roughly 0.5% of the sample lies in the top ten.

Results the study describes overall, beyond this receptor: Because no day 14 peak-response samples were available, repertoires were characterized only after the peak T cell response. The 56-69-year group was small, and its depth increase did not reach significance, likely because of low power. Conclusions about previously exposed vaccinees are limited because only 6 or 7 AZD1222 recipients were SARS-CoV-2 seropositive at baseline. A significant rise in spike-specific TCR breadth and depth was observed after two AZD1222 doses relative to day 0 and relative to MenACWY recipients. CD4 TCRs associated with the vaccine covered the entire spike protein, and the dominant responses were in regions 160-218 and 743-854. Nearly half of unique spike-specific TCRs reportedly recognized epitopes outside regions mutated in the B.1.351 and B.1.1.7 variants. Participants were mostly white British and included more females than males, and it was suggested by the authors that clonal diversity may have been underestimated.

The sequence was collected from an adult in good health. Recombination joined TRBV9 with TRBJ1-2; tentative D gene TRBD1, with 5 bases matching. The sequencing here drew on peripheral blood, taken on day 0 of AZD1222 vaccination. Here is the DNA: TGTGCCAGCAGCGTAGATGGGGCGTACTATGGCTACACCTTC. It translates as CASSVDGAYYGYTF.